Given below is one T cell receptor (beta chain) in context. From the RT-PCR reads, TCRdb called clonotypes with MiXCR, one entry per CDR3 protein. The data show hundreds of thousands of distinct CDR3 sequences, 13% to 15% seen once. The CDR3 totals 16 residues. Trimming pared 0 bases from V and 6 bases from J, leaving 17 bases between. Germline-derived CDR1 and CDR2 are LGHNA and YNFKEQ. The chain uses TRBV4-2 and TRBJ1-1; tentative D call: TRBD1 (5 bases). Specimen: memory CD4+ T cells from blood. This receptor was identified in a female donor in good health, serving as a healthy control. The CDR3, as DNA: TGTGCCAGCAGCCAAGATCTCGGGGGAAGTGGACCTGAAGCTTTCTTT. It yields the protein CASSQDLGGSGPEAFF.